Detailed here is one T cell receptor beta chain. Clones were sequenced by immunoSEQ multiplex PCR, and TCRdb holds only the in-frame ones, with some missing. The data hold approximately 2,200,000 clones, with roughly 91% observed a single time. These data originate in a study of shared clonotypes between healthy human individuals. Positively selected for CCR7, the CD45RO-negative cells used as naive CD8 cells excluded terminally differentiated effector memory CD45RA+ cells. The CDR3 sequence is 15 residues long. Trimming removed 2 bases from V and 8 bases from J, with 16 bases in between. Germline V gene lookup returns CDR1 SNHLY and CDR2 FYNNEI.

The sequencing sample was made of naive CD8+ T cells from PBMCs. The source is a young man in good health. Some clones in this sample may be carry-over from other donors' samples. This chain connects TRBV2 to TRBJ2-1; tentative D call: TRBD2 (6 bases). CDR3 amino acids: CASSERRRDSHEQFF. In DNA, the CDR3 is TGTGCCAGCAGTGAAAGAAGGCGGGATTCCCATGAGCAGTTCTTC.